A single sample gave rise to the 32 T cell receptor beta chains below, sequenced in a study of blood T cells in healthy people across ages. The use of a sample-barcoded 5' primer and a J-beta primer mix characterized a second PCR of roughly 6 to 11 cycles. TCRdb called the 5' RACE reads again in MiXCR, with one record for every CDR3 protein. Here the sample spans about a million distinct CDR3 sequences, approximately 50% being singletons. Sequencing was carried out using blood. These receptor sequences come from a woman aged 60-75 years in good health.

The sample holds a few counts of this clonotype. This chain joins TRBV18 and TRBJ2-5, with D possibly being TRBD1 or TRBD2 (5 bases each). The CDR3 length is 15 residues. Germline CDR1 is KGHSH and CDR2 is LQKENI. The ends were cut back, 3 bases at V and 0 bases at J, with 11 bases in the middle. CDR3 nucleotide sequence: TGTGCCAGCTCACCGAGGGGTACAGACCAAGAGACCCAGTACTTC. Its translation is CASSPRGTDQETQYF. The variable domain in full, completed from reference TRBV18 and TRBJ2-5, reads NAGVMQNPRHLVRRRGQEARLRCSPMKGHSHVYWYRQLPEEGLKFMVYLQKENIIDESGMPKERFSAEFPKEGPSILRIQQVVRGDSAAYFCASSPRGTDQETQYFGPGTRLLVL.

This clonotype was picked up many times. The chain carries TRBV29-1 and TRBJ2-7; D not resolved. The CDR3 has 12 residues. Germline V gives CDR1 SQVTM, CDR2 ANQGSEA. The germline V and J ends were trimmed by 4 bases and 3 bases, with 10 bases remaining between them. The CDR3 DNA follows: TGCAGCGTTGGGACGGCCAGCTACGAGCAGTACTTC. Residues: CSVGTASYEQYF.

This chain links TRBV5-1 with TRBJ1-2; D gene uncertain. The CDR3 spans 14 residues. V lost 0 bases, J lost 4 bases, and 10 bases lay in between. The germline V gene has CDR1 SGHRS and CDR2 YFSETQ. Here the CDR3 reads CASSLGWPAYGYTF. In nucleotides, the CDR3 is TGCGCCAGCAGCTTGGGGTGGCCTGCCTATGGCTACACCTTC.

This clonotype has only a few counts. The CDR3 nucleotides read TGCAGCGTTGGAACTGCCGGGAATGAGCAGTTCTTC. Its translation: CSVGTAGNEQFF. The gene calls are TRBV29-1 and TRBJ2-1; D is unclear. Germline V gene lookup returns CDR1 SQVTM and CDR2 ANQGSEA. The CDR3 has 12 residues. V lost 4 bases and J 7 bases, leaving 11 bases between the germline ends.

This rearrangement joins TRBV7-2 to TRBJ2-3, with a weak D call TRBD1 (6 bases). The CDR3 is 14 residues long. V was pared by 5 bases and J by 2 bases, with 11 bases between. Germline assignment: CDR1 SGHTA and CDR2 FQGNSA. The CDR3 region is CASSRRQATDTQYF. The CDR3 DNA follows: TGTGCCAGCAGCAGACGACAGGCCACAGATACGCAGTATTTT.

CDR3 residues: CASSQDRGHTEAFF. CDR3 bases: TGCGCCAGCAGCCAGGATAGGGGCCACACTGAAGCTTTCTTT. This chain links TRBV5-1 with TRBJ1-1; D may be TRBD1 (5 bases). CDR1 and CDR2 (germline): SGHRS, YFSETQ. The CDR3 loop spans 14 amino acids. Trimming shortened V by 4 bases and J by 3 bases, and 13 bases separated the two germline ends. Supplemented by reference TRBV5-1 and TRBJ1-1, the full variable domain reads KAGVTQTPRYLIKTRGQQVTLSCSPISGHRSVSWYQQTPGQGLQFLFEYFSETQRNKGNFPGRFSGRQFSNSRSEMNVSTLELGDSALYLCASSQDRGHTEAFFGQGTRLTVV.

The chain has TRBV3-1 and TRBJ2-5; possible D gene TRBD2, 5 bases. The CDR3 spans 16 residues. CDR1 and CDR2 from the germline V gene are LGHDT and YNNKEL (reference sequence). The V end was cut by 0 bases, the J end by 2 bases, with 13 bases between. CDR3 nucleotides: TGTGCCAGCAGCCAAGATTCCGCGGGCCTTCAAGAGACCCAGTACTTC. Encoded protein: CASSQDSAGLQETQYF.

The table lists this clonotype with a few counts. CDR3 region: CASTPGAGSSNEQFF. In DNA form, the CDR3 reads TGTGCCAGCACTCCAGGTGCAGGGAGTTCCAATGAGCAGTTCTTC. The chain couples TRBV7-9 to TRBJ2-1; D tentatively fits TRBD1 or TRBD2 (5 bases each). CDR1 is SEHNR and CDR2 is FQNEAQ in the germline V gene (reference sequence). The CDR3 consists of 15 residues. V lost 7 bases and J 6 bases, leaving 19 bases between the germline ends.

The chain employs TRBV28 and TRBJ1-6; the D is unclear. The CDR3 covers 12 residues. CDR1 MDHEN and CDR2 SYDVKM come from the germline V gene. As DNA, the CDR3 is TGTGCTACCGATGAAAATACTTCACCCCTCCACTTT. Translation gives CATDENTSPLHF.

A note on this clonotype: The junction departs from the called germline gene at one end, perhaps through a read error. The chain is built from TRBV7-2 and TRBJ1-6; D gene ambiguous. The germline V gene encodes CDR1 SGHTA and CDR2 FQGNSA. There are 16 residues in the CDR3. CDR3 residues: CANSLRPQSYNSPLHF. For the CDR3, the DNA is TGTGCCAACAGCTTGCGGCCGCAGAGTTATAATTCACCCCTCCACTTT.

CDR3 protein: CASSPTGFRGEKLFF. The CDR3 region has the DNA TGCGCCAGCAGCCCTACAGGGTTTAGAGGTGAAAAACTGTTTTTT. This chain uses TRBV5-1 with TRBJ1-4; perhaps TRBD1 as D (6 bases). Germline V gene data show CDR1 as SGHRS and CDR2 as YFSETQ. The V gene lost 4 bases and the J gene lost 7 bases, with 17 bases spanning the gap. The CDR3 consists of 15 residues.

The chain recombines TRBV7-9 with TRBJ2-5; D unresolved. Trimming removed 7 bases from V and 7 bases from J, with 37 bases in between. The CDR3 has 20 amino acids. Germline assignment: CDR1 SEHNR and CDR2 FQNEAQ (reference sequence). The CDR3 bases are TGTGCCAGCACCCATCCCCGCCCACGTGGCCAGGTAGTTGAGTTTTGGACCCAGTACTTC. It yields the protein CASTHPRPRGQVVEFWTQYF.

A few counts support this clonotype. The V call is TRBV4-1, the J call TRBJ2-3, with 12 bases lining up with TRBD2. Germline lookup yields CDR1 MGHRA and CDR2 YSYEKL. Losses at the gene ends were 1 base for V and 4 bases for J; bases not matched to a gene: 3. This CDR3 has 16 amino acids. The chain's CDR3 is CASSQASGRDADTQYF. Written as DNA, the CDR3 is TGCGCCAGCAGCCAAGCTAGCGGGAGGGACGCAGATACGCAGTATTTT.

The CDR3: CASSLDRDRGKTQYF. The CDR3 region has the DNA TGTGCCAGCAGTTTAGATCGGGACAGGGGAAAGACCCAGTACTTC. J is TRBJ2-5 and V is TRBV27, with TRBD1 matching over 10 bases. The J segment lost 6 bases and the V segment lost 2 bases, leaving 6 bases of the junction unmatched. CDR1 and CDR2 (germline): MNHEY, SMNVEV (reference sequence). The CDR3 is made up of 15 amino acids.

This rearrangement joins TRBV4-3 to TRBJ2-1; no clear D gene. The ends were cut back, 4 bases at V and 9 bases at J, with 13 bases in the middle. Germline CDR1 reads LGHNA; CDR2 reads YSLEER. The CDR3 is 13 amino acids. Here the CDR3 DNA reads TGCGCCAGCAGCCGGGATAAAACGAGTGAGCAGTTCTTC. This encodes CASSRDKTSEQFF.

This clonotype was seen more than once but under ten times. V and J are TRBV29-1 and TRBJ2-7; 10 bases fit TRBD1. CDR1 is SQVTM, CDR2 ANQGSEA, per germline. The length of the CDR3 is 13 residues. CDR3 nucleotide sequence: TGCAGTGCCGGGACAGGGGACACCTACGAGCAGTACTTC. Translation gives CSAGTGDTYEQYF.

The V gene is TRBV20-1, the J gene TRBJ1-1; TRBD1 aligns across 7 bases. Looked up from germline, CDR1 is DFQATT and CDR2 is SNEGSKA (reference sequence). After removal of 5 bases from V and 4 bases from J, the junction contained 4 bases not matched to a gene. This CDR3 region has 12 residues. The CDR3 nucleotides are TGCAGTGCTTACCGGGACAGCACTGAAGCTTTCTTT. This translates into CSAYRDSTEAFF.

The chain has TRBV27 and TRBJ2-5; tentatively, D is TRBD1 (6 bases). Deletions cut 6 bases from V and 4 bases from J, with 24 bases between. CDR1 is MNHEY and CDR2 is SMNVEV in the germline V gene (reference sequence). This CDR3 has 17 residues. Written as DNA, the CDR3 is TGTGCCAGCAGGGACGGGACAAACCCTGATGGGACAGAGACCCAGTACTTC. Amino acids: CASRDGTNPDGTETQYF.

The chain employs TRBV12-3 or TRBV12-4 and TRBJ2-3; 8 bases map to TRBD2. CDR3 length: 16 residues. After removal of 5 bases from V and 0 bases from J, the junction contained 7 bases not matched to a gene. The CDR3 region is CASSRTSGASTDTQYF. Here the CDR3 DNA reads TGTGCCAGCAGTCGTACTAGCGGCGCTAGCACAGATACGCAGTATTTT.

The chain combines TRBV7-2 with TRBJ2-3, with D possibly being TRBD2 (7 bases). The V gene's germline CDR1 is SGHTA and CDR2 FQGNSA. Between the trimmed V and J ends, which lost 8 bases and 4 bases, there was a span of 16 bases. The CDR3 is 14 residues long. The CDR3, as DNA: TGTGCCAGCGGGGGGGGGGCGCACGCAGATACGCAGTATTTT. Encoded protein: CASGGGAHADTQYF.

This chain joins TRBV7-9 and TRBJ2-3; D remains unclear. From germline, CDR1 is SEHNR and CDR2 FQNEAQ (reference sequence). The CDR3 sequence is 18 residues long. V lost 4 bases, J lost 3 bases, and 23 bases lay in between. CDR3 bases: TGTGCCAGCAGCTCCCCCCTTGGGTATTCCAGTCTAACAGATACGCAGTATTTT. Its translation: CASSSPLGYSSLTDTQYF.

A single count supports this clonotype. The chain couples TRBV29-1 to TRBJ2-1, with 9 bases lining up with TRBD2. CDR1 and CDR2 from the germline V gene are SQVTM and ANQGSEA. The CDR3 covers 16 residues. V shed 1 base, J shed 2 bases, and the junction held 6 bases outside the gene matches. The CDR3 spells CSVEGLAGEPYNEQFF. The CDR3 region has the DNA TGCAGCGTTGAAGGTTTAGCGGGAGAGCCCTACAATGAGCAGTTCTTC.

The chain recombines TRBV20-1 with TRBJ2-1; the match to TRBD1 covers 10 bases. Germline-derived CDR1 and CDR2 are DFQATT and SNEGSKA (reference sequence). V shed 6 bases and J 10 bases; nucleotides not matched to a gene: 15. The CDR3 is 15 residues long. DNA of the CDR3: TGCAGTGCCCGCACGGGACAGGGGTTGACCTACGAGCAGTTCTTC. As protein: CSARTGQGLTYEQFF.

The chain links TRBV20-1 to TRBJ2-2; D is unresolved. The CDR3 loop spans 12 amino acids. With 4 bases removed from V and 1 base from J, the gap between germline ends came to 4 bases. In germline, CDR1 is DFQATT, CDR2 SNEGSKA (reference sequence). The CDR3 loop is CSATQNTGELFF. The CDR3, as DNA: TGCAGTGCTACCCAGAACACCGGGGAGCTGTTTTTT.

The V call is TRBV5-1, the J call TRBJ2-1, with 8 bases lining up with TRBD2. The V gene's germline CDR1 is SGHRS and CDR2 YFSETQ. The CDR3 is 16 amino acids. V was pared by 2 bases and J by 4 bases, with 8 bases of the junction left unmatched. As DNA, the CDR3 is TGCGCCAGCAGCTTATCTACTAGCGGCCTGTACAATGAGCAGTTCTTC. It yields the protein CASSLSTSGLYNEQFF.

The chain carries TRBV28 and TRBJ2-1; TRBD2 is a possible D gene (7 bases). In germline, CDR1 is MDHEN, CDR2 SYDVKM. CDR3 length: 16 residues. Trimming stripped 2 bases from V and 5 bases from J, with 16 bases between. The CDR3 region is CASSLARGGGHNEQFF. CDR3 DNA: TGTGCCAGCAGTTTAGCCCGAGGGGGGGGGCACAATGAGCAGTTCTTC.

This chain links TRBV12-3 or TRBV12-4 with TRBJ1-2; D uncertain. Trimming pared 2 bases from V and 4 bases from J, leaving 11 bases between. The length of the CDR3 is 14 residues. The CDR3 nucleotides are TGTGCCAGCAGTTTAATGTCCCGGGCCTATGGCTACACCTTC. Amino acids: CASSLMSRAYGYTF.

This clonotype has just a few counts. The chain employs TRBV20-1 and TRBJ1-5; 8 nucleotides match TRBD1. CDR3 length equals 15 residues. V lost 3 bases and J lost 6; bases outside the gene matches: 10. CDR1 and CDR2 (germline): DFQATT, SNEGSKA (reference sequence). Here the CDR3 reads CSARTGADGFQPQHF. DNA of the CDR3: TGCAGTGCTAGGACAGGGGCGGACGGGTTTCAGCCCCAGCATTTT.

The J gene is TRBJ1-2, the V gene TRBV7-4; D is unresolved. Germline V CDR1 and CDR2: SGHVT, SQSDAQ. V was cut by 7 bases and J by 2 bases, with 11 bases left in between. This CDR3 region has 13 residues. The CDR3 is CASTPVGNYGYTF. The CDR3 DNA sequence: TGTGCCAGCACCCCAGTGGGGAACTATGGCTACACCTTC.

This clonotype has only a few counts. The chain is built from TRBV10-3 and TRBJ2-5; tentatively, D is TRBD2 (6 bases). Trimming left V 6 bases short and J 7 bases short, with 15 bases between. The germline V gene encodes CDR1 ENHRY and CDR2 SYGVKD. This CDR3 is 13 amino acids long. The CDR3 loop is CAISTRDSGTQYF. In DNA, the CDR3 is TGTGCCATCAGCACTAGGGACTCGGGGACCCAGTACTTC.

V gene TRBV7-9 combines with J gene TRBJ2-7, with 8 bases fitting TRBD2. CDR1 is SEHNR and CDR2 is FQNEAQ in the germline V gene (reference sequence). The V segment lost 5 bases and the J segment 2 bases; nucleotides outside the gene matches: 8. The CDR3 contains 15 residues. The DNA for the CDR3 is TGTGCCAGCAGCCCCGGGACTAGTCCGCCCTACGAGCAGTACTTC. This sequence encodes CASSPGTSPPYEQYF.

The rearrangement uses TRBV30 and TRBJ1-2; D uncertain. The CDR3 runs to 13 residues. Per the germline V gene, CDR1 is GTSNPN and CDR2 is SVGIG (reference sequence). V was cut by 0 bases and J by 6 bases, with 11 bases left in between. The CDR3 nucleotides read TGTGCCTGGAGTGTCTTTAGGGAAAATGGCTACACCTTC. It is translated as CAWSVFRENGYTF.